This record concerns one TCR beta chain sequence. Vbeta (60) and Jbeta (13) primers were used in the PCR. Sequenced by immunoSEQ multiplex PCR; TCRdb stores in-frame clones only, minus some. The sample lists around 130,000 clones, 60% to 85% occurring once. Deletions cut 2 bases from V and 5 bases from J, with 4 bases between. The CDR3 has 12 amino acids. CDR1 and CDR2 from the germline V gene are SGHTA and FQGTGA. These data belong to a study of cytomegalovirus exposure and HLA in healthy donors. The source material was PBMCs. The V gene is TRBV7-3, the J gene TRBJ2-1; the D is unclear. This sequence originates from a middle-aged woman in good health and CMV-seronegative. The CDR3 DNA reads TGTGCCAGCAGCTTACAAAACAATGAGCAGTTCTTC. It is translated as CASSLQNNEQFF.